This T cell receptor beta chain was sequenced for a study of vaccination and CD4 T cells after COVID-19. Overall study: The study drew post-COVID samples a median around 100 days after diagnosis (range 35 to 161).

The Oncomine TCR Beta short-read assay sequenced DNA from cultured CD4+ T cells. TCRdb re-called the PCR reads through MiXCR, storing one row per CDR3 protein. The sample holds roughly 13,000 distinct CDR3 sequences, around 42% seen once. Documented treatment: roughly 10-day PBMC culture with coronavirus spike peptide pools or control peptides (ViraFEST assay). Before TCRs were sequenced, ViraFEST expanded antigen-specific T cells with peptide pools. Half the medium was exchanged for fresh IL-2 medium on days 3 and 7. This CDR3 spans 14 amino acids. V lost 7 bases and J lost 4; bases outside the gene matches: 9. CDR1 is LNHDA, CDR2 SQIVND, per germline (reference sequence). This clonotype occurred a few times. Antigen: not known.

The receptor was derived from a human donor who had recovered from COVID-19. The specimen comprised CD4+ T cells from blood, cultured in vitro, sampled before SARS-CoV-2 vaccination. The rearrangement links TRBV19 to TRBJ1-2; 7 positions agree with TRBD1. The CDR3: CASKYRDSGYGYTF. The CDR3 bases are TGTGCCAGTAAATACCGGGACAGCGGCTATGGCTACACCTTC.